These 26 T cell receptor beta chains came from one sample sequenced in a study of T cell repertoires in cytomegalovirus infection. Their antigen targets remain unknown. TCRdb reprocessed the reads with MiXCR, giving one entry per CDR3 protein. The sample contains 650,000 to 850,000 distinct CDR3 sequences, around 29% of which appear only once. The material was cultured CD8+ T cells from PBMCs, obtained from culture after CMV antigen stimulation. These receptors all come from a human donor in good health (CMV status not recorded). Some clones in this sample may be carry-over from other donors' samples.

This clonotype was seen a handful of times. The J gene is TRBJ2-3, the V gene TRBV6-6; D not resolved. Looked up from germline, CDR1 is MNHNY and CDR2 is SVGAGI (reference sequence). The CDR3 is 13 amino acids. The V end lost 0 bases, the J end lost 2 bases, and 3 bases lay between the germline ends. The CDR3 coding sequence is TGTGCCAGCAGTTACTCGAACACAGATACGCAGTATTTT. Residues: CASSYSNTDTQYF.

In DNA form, the CDR3 reads TGTGCCAGCAGCCAAGGGTTACAGGGAGTTAACACCGGGGAGCTGTTTTTT. Translating gives CASSQGLQGVNTGELFF. J is TRBJ2-2 and V is TRBV4-2; D is perhaps TRBD1 (6 bases). Germline assignment: CDR1 LGHNA and CDR2 YNFKEQ. The CDR3 covers 17 residues. V was pared by 1 base and J by 2 bases, with 14 bases between.

This clonotype came up a few times. J is TRBJ2-5 and V is TRBV6-6; TRBD2 matches at 8 bases. Per germline, CDR1 MNHNY and CDR2 SVGAGI (reference sequence). The J segment lost 1 base and the V segment lost 6 bases, leaving 10 bases of the junction unmatched. This CDR3 comprises 16 residues. The chain's CDR3 is CASSPSFGGGQETQYF. The CDR3 DNA reads as TGTGCCAGCAGCCCCTCCTTCGGGGGGGGCCAAGAGACCCAGTACTTC.

The chain employs TRBV5-4 and TRBJ1-2, with 10 bases that match TRBD1. The CDR3 contains 13 residues. V lost 5 bases and J lost 6; bases outside the gene matches: 4. Germline CDR1 reads SGHNT; CDR2 reads YYREEE (reference sequence). In DNA, the CDR3 is TGTGCCAGCAGAGTGGACAGGGGGAATGGCTACACCTTC. It specifies CASRVDRGNGYTF.

Only one count was recorded for this clonotype. J is TRBJ1-1 and V is TRBV7-9; TRBD1 matches 8 bases. After removal of 8 bases from V and 2 bases from J, the junction contained 10 bases not matched to a gene. Germline V gene data show CDR1 as SEHNR and CDR2 as FQNEAQ (reference sequence). This CDR3 has 15 residues. The CDR3 sequence is CASLGTGHNNTEAFF. CDR3 nucleotide sequence: TGTGCCAGCTTGGGGACAGGCCATAACAACACTGAAGCTTTCTTT.

The table lists this clonotype with many counts. This chain links TRBV7-3 with TRBJ2-1, with 11 bases that match TRBD2. CDR1 is SGHTA, CDR2 FQGTGA, per germline. The CDR3 runs to 16 residues. Trimming took 1 base from V and 5 from J; bases not matched to a gene: 4. The CDR3 coding sequence is TGTGCCAGCAGCTTAATAATAGCGGGGGGGCACAATGAGCAGTTCTTC. It specifies CASSLIIAGGHNEQFF.

The V and J genes are TRBV15 and TRBJ2-5, with 7 bases aligning to TRBD2. Germline V gene sequence: CDR1 LNHNV, CDR2 YYDKDF (reference sequence). This CDR3 has 16 amino acids. J was trimmed by 5 bases and V by 1 base; bases with no gene match: 10. In nucleotides, the CDR3 is TGTGCCACCAGCAGAGTCAGCGGGGAGGAGGAGGAGACCCAGTACTTC. Its protein product is CATSRVSGEEEETQYF.

The chain employs TRBV14 and TRBJ2-7; 7 nucleotides line up with TRBD1. CDR1 and CDR2 from the germline V gene are SGHDN and FVKESK. Trimming cost V 4 bases and J 3 bases; bases outside gene matches: 9. This CDR3 has 15 amino acids. CDR3 residues: CASSPRTGVVYEQYF. CDR3 DNA sequence: TGTGCCAGCAGCCCCCGGACAGGCGTAGTCTACGAGCAGTACTTC.

CDR3 DNA: TGTGCCATCAGGAGGGTGGGGACGAACACAGATACGCAGTATTTT. Amino acid sequence: CAIRRVGTNTDTQYF. This sequence joins TRBV10-3 and TRBJ2-3, with D perhaps being TRBD1 or TRBD2 (5 bases each). The CDR3 is 15 amino acids. Germline lookup yields CDR1 ENHRY and CDR2 SYGVKD. Trimming cost V 6 bases and J 2 bases, with 15 bases left between them.

This clonotype was seen more than once but under ten times. The chain recombines TRBV5-6 with TRBJ2-1; 9 bases map to TRBD2. The CDR3 consists of 15 residues. The J segment lost 10 bases and the V segment lost 4 bases, leaving 12 bases of the junction unmatched. Germline CDR1 SGHDT, CDR2 YYEEEE. DNA for the CDR3: TGTGCCAGCAGCGTGGGCGGGGGGGTAATCCGAGAGCAGTTCTTC. Translation gives CASSVGGGVIREQFF.

In its sample, this clonotype was seen a few times. V is TRBV7-6 and J is TRBJ1-4; D not certain. Trimming pared 5 bases from V and 4 bases from J, leaving 11 bases between. CDR1 SGHVS and CDR2 FNYEAQ come from the germline V gene. This CDR3 has 14 amino acids. The CDR3 DNA is TGTGCCAGCAGCGCACACGGATATAATGAAAAACTGTTTTTT. Protein product: CASSAHGYNEKLFF.

J is TRBJ2-3 and V is TRBV7-4; D is unresolved. CDR3 length equals 12 residues. Germline V gene sequence: CDR1 SGHVT, CDR2 SQSDAQ. V dropped 8 bases and J dropped 11 bases, with 17 bases sitting between them. This CDR3 is CASDGPLSGQYF. In nucleotides, the CDR3 is TGTGCCAGCGACGGTCCTCTTTCGGGGCAGTATTTT.

This clonotype has ten or more counts. The rearrangement links TRBV7-8 to TRBJ2-5; D possibly uses TRBD1 or TRBD2 (5 bases each). Germline CDR1 SGHVS, CDR2 FQNEAQ. V lost 5 bases and J lost 0, with 10 bases in between. The CDR3 runs 14 residues. CDR3 in amino acids: CASSPEGYQETQYF. The CDR3 DNA sequence: TGTGCCAGCAGCCCCGAGGGGTACCAAGAGACCCAGTACTTC. The full variable domain, its missing parts supplied by reference TRBV7-8 and TRBJ2-5, is GAGVSQSPRYKVAKRGQDVALRCDPISGHVSLFWYQQALGQGPEFLTYFQNEAQLDKSGLPSDRFFAERPEGSVSTLKIQRTQQEDSAVYLCASSPEGYQETQYFGPGTRLLVL.

The chain employs TRBV4-2 and TRBJ1-6, with 9 bases identical to TRBD1. The CDR3 sequence is 15 residues long. Trimming removed 0 bases from V and 7 bases from J; junction bases left unmatched: 1. From germline, CDR1 is LGHNA and CDR2 YNFKEQ. The CDR3 DNA sequence: TGTGCCAGCAGCCAAGAGGGGACAGGGAATTCACCCCTCCACTTT. Its protein product is CASSQEGTGNSPLHF.

This clonotype turned up a few times. The chain's CDR3 is CASSESKEEAFF. CDR3 sequence (DNA): TGCGCCAGCAGTGAGTCGAAAGAAGAAGCTTTCTTT. The chain couples TRBV10-2 to TRBJ1-1, with D hard to call. Trimming pared 0 bases from V and 8 bases from J, leaving 7 bases between. The germline CDR1 and CDR2 sequences are WSHSY and SAAADI. CDR3 length: 12 residues.

The CDR3 protein is CASSSGNTNEKLFF. CDR3 DNA sequence: TGTGCCAGCAGTTCAGGGAACACTAATGAAAAACTGTTTTTT. The chain joins TRBV6-5 to TRBJ1-4, with a tentative D call TRBD1 (5 bases). The CDR3 loop spans 14 amino acids. Germline CDR1 reads MNHEY; CDR2 reads SVGAGI. V lost 4 bases to trimming and J lost 2 bases, with 8 bases between them.

The chain employs TRBV27 and TRBJ1-2; possibly TRBD1 for D (5 bases). V was shortened by 2 bases and J by 14 bases, with 21 bases between the two germline ends. Germline CDR1 and CDR2: MNHEY and SMNVEV (reference sequence). This CDR3 has 14 amino acids. The CDR3 sequence: CASSLRNGGTGWTF. As DNA, the CDR3 is TGTGCCAGCAGTTTAAGGAATGGGGGGACGGGCTGGACCTTC.

The chain recombines TRBV11-2 with TRBJ2-5, with D perhaps matching TRBD2 (5 bases). V was clipped by 5 bases and J by 2 bases, with 15 bases between them. This CDR3 has 15 amino acids. Germline values: CDR1 SGHAT, CDR2 FQNNGV. CDR3 protein: CASSAYGVEQETQYF. The DNA for the CDR3 is TGTGCCAGCAGCGCTTACGGGGTAGAACAAGAGACCCAGTACTTC.

The CDR3 coding sequence is TGTGCCAGCAGCCCCCCTACGATCGGGGGGCCCCAGCCCCAGCATTTT. It yields the protein CASSPPTIGGPQPQHF. V usage is TRBV7-9 and J usage is TRBJ1-5, with a tentative D call TRBD1 (6 bases). V gave up 5 bases and J gave up 7 bases, with 21 bases separating them. Germline CDR1 reads SEHNR; CDR2 reads FQNEAQ (reference sequence). The CDR3 runs to 16 residues.

The chain combines TRBV4-1 with TRBJ1-1, with a tentative D call TRBD1 (5 bases). CDR1 and CDR2 (germline): MGHRA, YSYEKL. CDR3 size: 14 residues. The V end was cut by 5 bases, the J end by 5 bases, with 15 bases between. CDR3 amino acids: CASSSQAARTEAFF. The CDR3 DNA is TGCGCCAGCAGCTCACAGGCGGCCAGGACTGAAGCTTTCTTT.

A few counts support this clonotype. The chain links TRBV7-6 to TRBJ1-1; 7 bases align to TRBD1. Trimming cost V 0 bases and J 8 bases; bases outside gene matches: 3. The CDR3 runs 13 residues. Per the germline V gene, CDR1 is SGHVS and CDR2 is FNYEAQ. CDR3 sequence reads: CASSLAGQREAFF. The DNA of the CDR3 is TGTGCCAGCAGCTTAGCGGGACAGAGAGAAGCTTTCTTT.

This chain connects TRBV3-1 to TRBJ2-5; TRBD2 matches at 8 bases. V shed 4 bases and J 3 bases; nucleotides not matched to a gene: 7. CDR1 and CDR2 (germline): LGHDT, YNNKEL (reference sequence). This CDR3 comprises 15 residues. Here the CDR3 reads CASSLPGSGEETQYF. CDR3 nucleotide sequence: TGTGCCAGCAGCCTCCCGGGTAGCGGGGAAGAGACCCAGTACTTC.

This clonotype turned up a few times. The rearrangement uses TRBV14 and TRBJ2-7; no clear D. The CDR3 consists of 13 residues. Trimming took off 4 bases at V and 0 bases at J, with 7 bases between the two ends. Germline CDR1 reads SGHDN; CDR2 reads FVKESK. This chain's CDR3 is CASSRRNSYEQYF. The DNA for the CDR3 is TGTGCCAGCAGCCGCCGCAACTCCTACGAGCAGTACTTC.

This clonotype was found many times. The rearrangement joins TRBV27 to TRBJ2-1; the D gene is possibly TRBD1 (5 bases). This CDR3 region has 13 residues. V was trimmed by 6 bases and J by 3 bases, leaving 9 bases between them. The germline V gene has CDR1 MNHEY and CDR2 SMNVEV (reference sequence). Written as DNA, the CDR3 is TGTGCCAGCAGCTTTCAGGGCTACAATGAGCAGTTCTTC. Translating it yields CASSFQGYNEQFF.

A remark on this clonotype: This may arise from a read error, as a much more abundant clone is one base away. The V call is TRBV7-2, the J call TRBJ2-5; 7 nucleotides match TRBD1. Germline V gene lookup returns CDR1 SGHTA and CDR2 FQGNSA. The CDR3 loop spans 13 amino acids. The junction had 5 bases not matched to a gene; V was cut back by 5 bases and J by 5 bases. The CDR3 nucleotides read TGTGCCAGCAGCGCGACAGGGCCTGAGACCCAGTACTTC. This sequence encodes CASSATGPETQYF.

V usage is TRBV27 and J usage is TRBJ1-1; D is possibly TRBD1 (6 bases). The CDR3 has 14 residues. Trimming stripped 6 bases from V and 4 bases from J, with 15 bases between. Per the germline V gene, CDR1 is MNHEY and CDR2 is SMNVEV (reference sequence). The CDR3 DNA reads as TGTGCCAGCAGACTCAACGGGGGGCTCACTGAAGCTTTCTTT. This sequence encodes CASRLNGGLTEAFF.